Presented here are 18 T cell receptor beta chains from one specimen sequenced in a study of blood T cell repertoires in COVID-19. Here immunoSEQ multiplex PCR was the method, and the copy in TCRdb shows in-frame clones only, minus some. The table shows roughly 73,000 clones, with around 75% occurring only once. Sequencing was carried out using peripheral blood. Receptors were obtained from a man between 65 and 85 years old with acute or convalescent COVID-19.

The chain recombines TRBV28 with TRBJ2-7; 9 positions agree with TRBD2. CDR1 MDHEN and CDR2 SYDVKM come from the germline V gene. V lost 6 bases to trimming and J lost 3 bases; unmatched junction nucleotides: 6. The CDR3 has 14 residues. CDR3 DNA sequence: TGTGCCAGCAGCAATAGCGGGAGCCGCTACGAGCAGTACTTC. It specifies CASSNSGSRYEQYF.

This rearrangement joins TRBV18 to TRBJ2-7, with D possibly being TRBD2 (5 bases). This CDR3 comprises 14 residues. Germline V CDR1 and CDR2: KGHSH, LQKENI. Trimming left V 3 bases short and J 3 bases short, with 12 bases between. DNA for the CDR3: TGTGCCAGCTCACCGAATTCGGACTTCTACGAGCAGTACTTC. As protein: CASSPNSDFYEQYF.

The chain recombines TRBV28 with TRBJ2-7; TRBD2 agrees at 9 bases. After removal of 3 bases from V and 3 bases from J, the junction contained 6 bases not matched to a gene. The germline V gene has CDR1 MDHEN and CDR2 SYDVKM. This CDR3 region has 15 residues. The CDR3 DNA reads as TGTGCCAGCAGTTTTGGGACTAGCCGCATCTACGAGCAGTACTTC. It codes for CASSFGTSRIYEQYF.

The chain has TRBV5-8 and TRBJ1-3, with D unresolved. The CDR3 contains 14 residues. The germline V and J ends were trimmed by 6 bases and 1 base, with 11 bases remaining between them. Germline CDR1 is SGHTS and CDR2 is YDEGEE. The CDR3, as DNA: TGTGCCAGCACCGCGACTACTTCTGGAAACACCATATATTTT. This sequence encodes CASTATTSGNTIYF. The entire variable domain, with the rest obtained from reference TRBV5-8 and TRBJ1-3, is as follows: EAGVTQSPTHLIKTRGQQATLRCSPISGHTSVYWYQQALGLGLQFLLWYDEGEERNRGNFPPRFSGRQFPNYSSELNVNALELEDSALYLCASTATTSGNTIYFGEGSWLTVV.

This clone showed up just once. This chain links TRBV5-1 with TRBJ1-6, with TRBD1 matching 7 bases. The J segment lost 9 bases and the V segment lost 0 bases, leaving 3 bases of the junction unmatched. The CDR3 length is 14 residues. Per the germline V gene, CDR1 is SGHRS and CDR2 is YFSETQ. CDR3 nucleotide sequence: TGCGCCAGCAGCTTGGCTCAGGGGGTTTCACCCCTCCACTTT. Its protein is CASSLAQGVSPLHF.

This clone has a handful of counts. J is TRBJ2-7 and V is TRBV3-1 (or the pseudogene TRBV3-2), with 10 positions matching TRBD2. V lost 1 base, J lost 3 bases, and 0 bases stayed unmatched. The CDR3 runs 14 residues. Germline CDR1 reads LGHDT; CDR2 reads YNNKEL (reference sequence). The chain's CDR3 is CASSQGTSGYEQYF. CDR3 nucleotide sequence: TGTGCCAGCAGCCAAGGGACTAGCGGCTACGAGCAGTACTTC.

V gene TRBV19 combines with J gene TRBJ1-2; TRBD1 might be the D (5 bases). Germline V gives CDR1 LNHDA, CDR2 SQIVND (reference sequence). The CDR3 totals 14 residues. Trimming took off 6 bases at V and 3 bases at J, with 14 bases between the two ends. CDR3 sequence: CASRPRGRDYGYTF. DNA for the CDR3: TGTGCCAGTAGACCGCGGGGCAGGGACTATGGCTACACCTTC.

CDR3 residues: CASSLGGYSNQPQHF. The CDR3 DNA reads as TGTGCCAGCAGTTTGGGGGGATATAGCAATCAGCCCCAGCATTTT. The chain links TRBV27 to TRBJ1-5; TRBD1 is a possible D gene (5 bases). The length of the CDR3 is 15 residues. From germline, CDR1 is MNHEY and CDR2 SMNVEV (reference sequence). V was clipped by 3 bases and J by 0 bases, with 9 bases between them.

The rearrangement uses TRBV7-9 and TRBJ2-7; D gene ambiguous. V was trimmed by 5 bases and J by 0 bases, leaving 14 bases between them. CDR1 SEHNR and CDR2 FQNEAQ come from the germline V gene (reference sequence). This CDR3 is 15 amino acids long. CDR3: CASSAQNPSSYEQYF. CDR3 in DNA: TGTGCCAGCAGCGCTCAAAACCCCAGCTCCTACGAGCAGTACTTC. Combining the CDR3 with reference TRBV7-9 and TRBJ2-7 gives the whole variable domain DTGVSQNPRHKITKRGQNVTFRCDPISEHNRLYWYRQTLGQGPEFLTYFQNEAQLEKSRLLSDRFSAERPKGSFSTLEIQRTEQGDSAMYLCASSAQNPSSYEQYFGPGTRLTVT.

This chain connects TRBV2 to TRBJ2-3; possible D gene TRBD1, 5 bases. V was pared by 2 bases and J by 14 bases, with 17 bases between. This CDR3 is built from 13 residues. Germline lookup yields CDR1 SNHLY and CDR2 FYNNEI. The CDR3 DNA sequence: TGTGCCAGCAGTGAACTGGGGCCTAGACCTCTGTATTTT. Its translation: CASSELGPRPLYF. Variable domain in full (rest from reference TRBV2 and TRBJ2-3): EPEVTQTPSHQVTQMGQEVILRCVPISNHLYFYWYRQILGQKVEFLVSFYNNEISEKSEIFDDQFSVERPDGSNFTLKIRSTKLEDSAMYFCASSELGPRPLYFGPGTRLTVL.

Comment on this clone: An end of the junction differs from the germline gene, which may be a read error. For the CDR3, the DNA is TGTGCCAGCAGCCCCCGGGACAGCTACTCTGTGGCCAACGTCCTGACTTTC. Translating it yields CASSPRDSYSVANVLTF. The rearrangement uses TRBV7-9 and TRBJ2-6, with 7 bases aligning to TRBD1. In germline, CDR1 is SEHNR, CDR2 FQNEAQ (reference sequence). The CDR3 length is 17 residues.

This clone has ten or more counts. The chain employs TRBV5-1 and TRBJ2-1, with 16 bases matching TRBD2. The germline V gene encodes CDR1 SGHRS and CDR2 YFSETQ. The trim removed 4 bases at V and 6 bases at J, leaving 4 bases unmatched. The CDR3 runs to 16 residues. CDR3 amino acids: CASSTGLAGGSNEQFF. CDR3 sequence (DNA): TGCGCCAGCAGCACGGGACTAGCGGGAGGGTCCAATGAGCAGTTCTTC.

This chain links TRBV28 with TRBJ2-2; D unresolved. The CDR3 has 14 residues. Trimming pared 11 bases from V and 4 bases from J, leaving 17 bases between. Germline CDR1 is MDHEN and CDR2 is SYDVKM. CDR3 in DNA: TGTGCCGCCAAGGTGACCGGGTCCACCGGGGAGCTGTTTTTT. Residues: CAAKVTGSTGELFF. The full variable domain, with the rest looked up from reference TRBV28 and TRBJ2-2, is DVKVTQSSRYLVKRTGEKVFLECVQDMDHENMFWYRQDPGLGLRLIYFSYDVKMKEKGDIPEGYSVSREKKERFSLILESASTNQTSMYLCAAKVTGSTGELFFGEGSRLTVL.

On this clone itself: A junction boundary mismatches the germline segment, possibly from a read error. The CDR3 spells CASSLTGTGWSF. DNA of the CDR3: TGTGCCAGCAGTTTAACCGGCACAGGGTGGTCCTTT. The V gene is TRBV12-3 or TRBV12-4, the J gene TRBJ1-1; possibly TRBD1 for D (6 bases). CDR3 size: 12 residues.

The chain uses TRBV28 and TRBJ1-2; D gene ambiguous. Germline V lookup: CDR1 MDHEN, CDR2 SYDVKM. V was cut by 2 bases and J by 2 bases, with 3 bases left in between. This CDR3 is built from 12 residues. CDR3 coding DNA: TGTGCCAGCAGTTTAACAAACTATGGCTACACCTTC. It codes for CASSLTNYGYTF.

The rearrangement links TRBV7-9 to TRBJ2-3, with D possibly matching TRBD2 (6 bases). This CDR3 is built from 14 residues. Trimming stripped 11 bases from V and 0 bases from J, with 15 bases between. Germline CDR1 SEHNR, CDR2 FQNEAQ (reference sequence). CDR3 DNA sequence: TGTGCCTTGGTGCCCAGCGGGAGCACAGATACGCAGTATTTT. It encodes CALVPSGSTDTQYF.

The chain employs TRBV28 and TRBJ1-1; 8 bases fit TRBD1. There are 13 residues in the CDR3. Germline V gene lookup returns CDR1 MDHEN and CDR2 SYDVKM. CDR3 region: CGLRQGWNTEAFF. CDR3 nucleotides: TGTGGTCTCCGACAGGGGTGGAACACTGAAGCTTTCTTT.

The chain carries TRBV9 and TRBJ2-7; 11 bases agree with TRBD2. V lost 0 bases, J lost 2 bases, and 4 bases stayed unmatched. CDR3 size: 16 residues. CDR1 and CDR2 from the germline V gene are SGDLS and YYNGEE. In nucleotides, the CDR3 is TGTGCCAGCAGCGTAGTAGCGGGAGGGCCCCCCTACGAGCAGTACTTC. Encoded protein: CASSVVAGGPPYEQYF.